These 14 T cell receptor beta chains came from one sample sequenced in a study of T cells in Graves' hyperthyroidism and ophthalmopathy. Amplification of TCR beta CDR3 regions used RNA as the template. An initial round of RT-PCR targeting the TCR CDR3 relied on the HTBI primer set. TCRdb called the multiplex PCR reads again in MiXCR, with one record for every CDR3 protein. There are about 160,000 distinct CDR3 sequences in the sample; over 7.5% occur only once, and 22% lies in the top ten. The source material was blood. These TCRs come from a woman aged 18-29 years with Graves' hyperthyroidism that later progressed to Graves' ophthalmopathy.

The chain recombines TRBV14 with TRBJ2-6; maybe TRBD1 (6 bases). The CDR3 sequence is 15 residues long. Germline CDR1 SGHDN, CDR2 FVKESK. Trimming stripped 3 bases from V and 4 bases from J, with 10 bases between. Written as DNA, the CDR3 is TGTGCCAGCAGCCATACAGGGATAGGGGCCAACGTCCTGACTTTC. It yields the protein CASSHTGIGANVLTF. The full variable domain, its missing parts supplied by reference TRBV14 and TRBJ2-6, is EAGVTQFPSHSVIEKGQTVTLRCDPISGHDNLYWYRRVMGKEIKFLLHFVKESKQDESGMPNNRFLAERTGGTYSTLKVQPAELEDSGVYFCASSHTGIGANVLTFGAGSRLTVL.

This clonotype was counted ten times or more. The genes are TRBV7-6 and TRBJ2-3, with TRBD2 matching over 7 bases. This CDR3 comprises 15 residues. Germline trimming cut 3 bases from V and 2 bases from J; bases unmatched to any gene: 5. Germline V gene sequence: CDR1 SGHVS, CDR2 FNYEAQ. DNA of the CDR3: TGTGCCAGCAGCTTTGGGGGGGGAGACACAGATACGCAGTATTTT. This encodes CASSFGGGDTDTQYF.

This clonotype was recorded many times. The chain employs TRBV20-1 and TRBJ2-5; D not certain. The CDR3 is made up of 13 amino acids. V lost 7 bases to trimming and J lost 4 bases, with 16 bases between them. CDR1 is DFQATT, CDR2 SNEGSKA, per germline (reference sequence). In DNA form, the CDR3 reads TGCAGTGGCGAGAGGAGCACCACAGAGACCCAGTACTTC. This translates into CSGERSTTETQYF.

This clonotype came up a few times. The rearrangement links TRBV19 to TRBJ2-1; the D call may be TRBD1 or TRBD2 (5 bases each). The CDR3 covers 18 residues. The germline V gene encodes CDR1 LNHDA and CDR2 SQIVND (reference sequence). The V end lost 3 bases, the J end lost 1 base, and 19 bases lay between the germline ends. CDR3 sequence (DNA): TGTGCCAGTAGTATCGGGGCTTTACGAAATTTTTCCTACAATGAGCAGTTCTTC. This translates into CASSIGALRNFSYNEQFF.

This clonotype has only one observation. The chain links TRBV9 to TRBJ2-4, with D perhaps TRBD2 (5 bases). The germline V gene has CDR1 SGDLS and CDR2 YYNGEE. Trimming left V 3 bases short and J 6 bases short, with 10 bases between. The CDR3 extends over 13 amino acids. DNA for the CDR3: TGTGCCAGCAGCGCCCGGACTGGAAACATTCAGTACTTC. Its translation: CASSARTGNIQYF.

Comments on this clonotype: Being one base from a much bigger clone, this may be a read error. The chain couples TRBV27 to TRBJ1-1; the D gene is possibly TRBD1 (5 bases). Germline-derived CDR1 and CDR2 are MNHEY and SMNVEV (reference sequence). The CDR3 spans 17 residues. Written as DNA, the CDR3 is TGTGCCAGCAGTTTAAAGGGACGTCCCCTACGGAACACTGGAGCTTTCTTT. It is translated as CASSLKGRPLRNTGAFF.

There are many counts of this clonotype. CDR3 nucleotide sequence: TGTGCCTCCTCCCGTGAGGGACATCCGAACACTGAAGCTTTCTTT. The encoded protein is CASSREGHPNTEAFF. V gene TRBV30 combines with J gene TRBJ1-1; weak D call: TRBD1 (6 bases). Trimming took 7 bases from V and 1 from J, leaving 19 bases between them. The length of the CDR3 is 15 residues. Per the germline V gene, CDR1 is GTSNPN and CDR2 is SVGIG (reference sequence).

This chain connects TRBV5-6 to TRBJ1-2, with a tentative D call TRBD1 (5 bases). V lost 6 bases, J lost 0 bases, and 15 bases lay in between. The CDR3 is made up of 15 amino acids. In germline, CDR1 is SGHDT, CDR2 YYEEEE. In DNA form, the CDR3 reads TGTGCCAGCACCCCATATGACAGAACTAACTATGGCTACACCTTC. It is translated as CASTPYDRTNYGYTF.

The CDR3: CASTRGSSYEQYF. CDR3 nucleotide sequence: TGTGCCAGCACCAGGGGTTCCTCCTACGAGCAGTACTTC. The rearrangement links TRBV2 to TRBJ2-7; maybe TRBD1 (6 bases). The CDR3 has 13 residues. Trimming stripped 7 bases from V and 0 bases from J, with 10 bases between. Per the germline V gene, CDR1 is SNHLY and CDR2 is FYNNEI.

This clonotype turned up a few times. V and J are TRBV5-6 and TRBJ1-1; D possibly corresponds to TRBD1 (6 bases). The CDR3 is 16 residues long. Germline CDR1 and CDR2: SGHDT and YYEEEE. V lost 2 bases to trimming and J lost 7 bases, with 21 bases between them. CDR3 amino acids: CASSFGGEIYAFEAFF. In nucleotides, the CDR3 is TGTGCCAGCAGCTTTGGGGGCGAGATTTATGCTTTTGAAGCTTTCTTT.

The V and J genes are TRBV10-2 and TRBJ1-2; the match to TRBD1 covers 9 bases. This CDR3 region has 15 residues. Germline CDR1 is WSHSY and CDR2 is SAAADI. The V gene end was trimmed by 4 bases and the J gene end by 3 bases; junction bases not matched to a gene: 6. The chain's CDR3 is CASSAGTGRDYGYTF. Here the CDR3 DNA reads TGCGCCAGCAGTGCCGGGACAGGGAGGGACTATGGCTACACCTTC.

The table lists this clonotype with many counts. The chain has TRBV19 and TRBJ2-1; no firm D call. The CDR3 extends over 16 amino acids. Germline-derived CDR1 and CDR2 are LNHDA and SQIVND (reference sequence). Trimming took 4 bases from V and 0 from J, leaving 13 bases between them. CDR3 in amino acids: CASSSETESSYNEQFF. CDR3 DNA sequence: TGTGCCAGTAGTAGCGAGACCGAAAGCTCCTACAATGAGCAGTTCTTC.

This clonotype was found many times. The chain carries TRBV6-1 and TRBJ1-5, with 8 bases aligning to TRBD1. The CDR3 runs to 15 residues. After removal of 6 bases from V and 1 base from J, the junction contained 5 bases not matched to a gene. Germline CDR1 is MNHNS and CDR2 is SASEGT. CDR3 coding DNA: TGTGCCAGCAGAATACAGGGGGGCAGCAATCAGCCCCAGCATTTT. It codes for CASRIQGGSNQPQHF.

This clonotype was counted ten times or more. This chain uses TRBV20-1 with TRBJ2-1; TRBD1 might be the D (5 bases). Germline lookup yields CDR1 DFQATT and CDR2 SNEGSKA (reference sequence). The ends were cut back, 5 bases at V and 0 bases at J, with 11 bases in the middle. There are 14 residues in the CDR3. CDR3 protein: CSAYDSRSYNEQFF. The CDR3 DNA reads as TGCAGTGCTTACGACAGCCGCTCCTACAATGAGCAGTTCTTC.